This T cell receptor beta chain was documented in a study of shared clonotypes between healthy human individuals. To note about this clone: Its antigen is unidentified.

Evenly divided among several immunoSEQ plates was the genomic DNA of each subset. TCRdb's copy holds only in-frame clones and misses some; the assay was immunoSEQ multiplex PCR. The table includes about 2 million clones, 90% to 95% detected once. Points from the study as a whole: Exclusively blood specimens were collected; tissue repertoires likely differ. Clonotype sharing across four donors was observed for 4.5% to 6.5% of naive CD4 clonotypes.

The study separated CD4+ cells into CD45RA+ naive and CD45RA-negative memory subsets. The material sequenced was naive CD4+ T cells sorted from blood. Subset noted: CD45RA+ positively selected. The sequence derives from a young man in good health.

This CDR3 is CASSFNRPSSYEQYF. CDR3 sequence (DNA): TGTGCCAGCAGTTTCAACAGACCGAGCTCCTACGAGCAGTACTTC. The V gene is TRBV28, the J gene TRBJ2-7; D gene unclear. The germline CDR1 and CDR2 sequences are MDHEN and SYDVKM. Between the trimmed V and J ends, which lost 3 bases and 0 bases, there was a span of 12 bases. The CDR3 consists of 15 residues.